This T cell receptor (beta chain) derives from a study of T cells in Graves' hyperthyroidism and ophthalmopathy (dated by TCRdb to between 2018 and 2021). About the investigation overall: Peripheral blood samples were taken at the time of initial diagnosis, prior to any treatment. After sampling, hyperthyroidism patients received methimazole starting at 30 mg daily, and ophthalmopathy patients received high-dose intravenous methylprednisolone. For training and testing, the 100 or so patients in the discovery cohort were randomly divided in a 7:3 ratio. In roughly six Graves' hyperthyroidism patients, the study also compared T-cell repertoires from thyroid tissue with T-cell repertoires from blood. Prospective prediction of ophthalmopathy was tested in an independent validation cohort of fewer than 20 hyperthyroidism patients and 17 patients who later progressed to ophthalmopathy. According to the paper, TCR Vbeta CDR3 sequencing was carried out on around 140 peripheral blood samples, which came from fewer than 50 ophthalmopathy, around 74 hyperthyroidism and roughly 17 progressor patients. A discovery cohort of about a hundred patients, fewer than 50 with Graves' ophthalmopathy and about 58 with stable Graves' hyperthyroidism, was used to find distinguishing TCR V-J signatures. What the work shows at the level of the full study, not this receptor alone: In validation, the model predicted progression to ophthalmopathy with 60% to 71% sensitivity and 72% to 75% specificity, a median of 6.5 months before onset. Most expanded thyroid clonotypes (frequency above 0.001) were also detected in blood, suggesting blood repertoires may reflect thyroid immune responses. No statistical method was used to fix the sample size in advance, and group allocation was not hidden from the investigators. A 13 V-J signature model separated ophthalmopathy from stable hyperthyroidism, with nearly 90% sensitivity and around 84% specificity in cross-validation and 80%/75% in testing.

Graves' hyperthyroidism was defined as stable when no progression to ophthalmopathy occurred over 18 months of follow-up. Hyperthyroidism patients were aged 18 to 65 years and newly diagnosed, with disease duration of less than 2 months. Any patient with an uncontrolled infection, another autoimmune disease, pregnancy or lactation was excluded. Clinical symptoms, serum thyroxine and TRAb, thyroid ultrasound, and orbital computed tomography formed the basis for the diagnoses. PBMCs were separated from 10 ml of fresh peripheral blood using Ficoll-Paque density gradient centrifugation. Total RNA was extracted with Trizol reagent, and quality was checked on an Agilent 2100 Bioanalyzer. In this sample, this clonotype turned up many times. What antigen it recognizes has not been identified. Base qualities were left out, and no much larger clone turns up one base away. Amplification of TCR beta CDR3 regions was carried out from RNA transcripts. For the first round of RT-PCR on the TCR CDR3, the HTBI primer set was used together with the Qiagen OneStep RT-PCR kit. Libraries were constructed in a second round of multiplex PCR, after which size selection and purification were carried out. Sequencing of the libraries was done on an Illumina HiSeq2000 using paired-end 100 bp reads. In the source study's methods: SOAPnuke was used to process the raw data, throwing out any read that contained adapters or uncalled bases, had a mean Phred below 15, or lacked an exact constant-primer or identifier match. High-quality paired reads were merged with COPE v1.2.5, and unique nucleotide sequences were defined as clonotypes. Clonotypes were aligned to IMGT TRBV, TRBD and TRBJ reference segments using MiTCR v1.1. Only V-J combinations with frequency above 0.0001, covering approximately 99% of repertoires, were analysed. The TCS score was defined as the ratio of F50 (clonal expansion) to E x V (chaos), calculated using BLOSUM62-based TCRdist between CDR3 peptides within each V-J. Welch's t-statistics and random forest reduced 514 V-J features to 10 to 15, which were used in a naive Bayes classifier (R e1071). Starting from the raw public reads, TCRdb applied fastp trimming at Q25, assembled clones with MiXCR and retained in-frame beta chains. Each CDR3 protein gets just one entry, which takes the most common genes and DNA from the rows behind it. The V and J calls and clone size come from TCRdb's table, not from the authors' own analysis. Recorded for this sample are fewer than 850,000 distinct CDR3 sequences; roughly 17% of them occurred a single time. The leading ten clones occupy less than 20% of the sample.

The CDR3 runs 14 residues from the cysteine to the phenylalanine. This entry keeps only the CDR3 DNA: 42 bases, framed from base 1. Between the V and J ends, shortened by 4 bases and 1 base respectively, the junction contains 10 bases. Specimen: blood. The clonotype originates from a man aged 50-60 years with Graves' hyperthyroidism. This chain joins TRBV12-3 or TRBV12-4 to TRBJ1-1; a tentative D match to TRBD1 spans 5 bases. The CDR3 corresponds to CASSSGLGNTEAFF. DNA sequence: TGTGCCAGCAGTTCGGGACTTGGGAACACTGAAGCTTTCTTT.